This TCR beta chain was recorded in a study of blood T cell repertoires in COVID-19. In the study overall: Spain, Italy and the United States supplied samples that represented acute and convalescent COVID-19. PBMCs, B-cell-depleted T cells, or T cells were the source of the cDNA or gDNA that made up the material.

Original processing methods: For nucleated cells, counts were estimated from reference gene primer amplification. The data were produced by immunoSEQ multiplex PCR, yet TCRdb's version contains in-frame clones alone and is incomplete. V and J calls and clone size come straight from that table; D and trimming were deduced from the DNA. The table shows 31,000 or so clones, with more than 80% occurring only once. CDR1 KGHDR and CDR2 SFDVKD come from the germline V gene. With 3 bases removed from V and 4 bases from J, the gap between germline ends came to 11 bases. This CDR3 spans 14 amino acids. The source of this sequence is a human donor in a cohort sampled during active COVID-19. The sequencing input was peripheral blood. The chain has TRBV24-1 and TRBJ1-2; no definite D call. CDR3 nucleotide sequence: TGTGCCACCAGTGATCCTGGACTGAGCTATGGCTACACCTTC. It translates to CATSDPGLSYGYTF.